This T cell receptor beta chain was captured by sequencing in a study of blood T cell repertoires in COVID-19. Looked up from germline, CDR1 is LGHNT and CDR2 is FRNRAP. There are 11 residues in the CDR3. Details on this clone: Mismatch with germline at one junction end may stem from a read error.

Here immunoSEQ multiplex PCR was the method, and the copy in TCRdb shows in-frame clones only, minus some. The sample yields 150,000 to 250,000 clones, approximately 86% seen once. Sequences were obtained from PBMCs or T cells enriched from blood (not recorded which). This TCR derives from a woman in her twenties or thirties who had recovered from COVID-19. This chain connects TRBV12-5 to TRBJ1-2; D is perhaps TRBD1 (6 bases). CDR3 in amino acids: CASGLGRGFTF. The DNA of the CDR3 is TGTGCTAGTGGTTTGGGCAGGGGCTTCACCTTC.